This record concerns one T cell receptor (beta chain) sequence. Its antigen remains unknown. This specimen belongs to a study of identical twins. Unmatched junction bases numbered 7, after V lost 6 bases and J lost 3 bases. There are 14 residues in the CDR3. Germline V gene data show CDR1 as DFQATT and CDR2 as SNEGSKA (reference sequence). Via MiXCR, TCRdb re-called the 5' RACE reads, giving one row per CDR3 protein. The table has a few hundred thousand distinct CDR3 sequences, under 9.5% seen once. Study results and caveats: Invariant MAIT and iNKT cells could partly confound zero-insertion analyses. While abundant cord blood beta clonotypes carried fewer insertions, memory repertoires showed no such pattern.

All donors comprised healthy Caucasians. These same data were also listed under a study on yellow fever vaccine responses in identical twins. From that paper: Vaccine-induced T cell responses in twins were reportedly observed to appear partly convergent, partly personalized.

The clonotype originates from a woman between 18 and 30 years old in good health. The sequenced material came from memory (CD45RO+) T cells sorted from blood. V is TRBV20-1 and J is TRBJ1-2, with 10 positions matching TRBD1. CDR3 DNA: TGCAGTGCCGTGGGGACAGGGGATTACTATGGCTACACCTTC. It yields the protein CSAVGTGDYYGYTF.